This T cell receptor beta chain was captured by sequencing in a study of blood T cell repertoires in COVID-19. The overall study: Donors in the United States, Italy and Spain gave samples during acute or convalescent COVID-19. In each case, the material was cDNA or gDNA derived from T cells, B-cell-depleted T cells, or PBMCs.

Original methodology: Reference gene primer amplification gave nucleated cell count estimates. Measured with immunoSEQ multiplex PCR; TCRdb has only the in-frame clones, and not every one. From that table come the V and J calls and clone size; the DNA was used to work out D and trimming. The table includes around 55,000 clones, around nine tenths detected once. Unmatched junction bases numbered 2, after V lost 0 bases and J lost 6 bases. CDR3 length equals 14 residues. From germline, CDR1 is SGHDT and CDR2 YYEEEE. The chain is built from TRBV5-6 and TRBJ2-7; 11 positions agree with TRBD2. The sequencing sample was made of peripheral blood. This clonotype was obtained from a man between 40 and 49 years old with acute or convalescent COVID-19. The CDR3 bases are TGTGCCAGCAGCTTGGGACTAGCGGGATTCGAGCAGTACTTC. Amino acids: CASSLGLAGFEQYF.